This T cell receptor beta chain derives from a study of OX40 agonist ivuxolimab in advanced cancers. V was clipped by 5 bases and J by 6 bases; unmatched bases: 10. The CDR3 is 15 amino acids. Germline V CDR1 and CDR2: MNHEY, SMNVEV (reference sequence). Produced via immunoSEQ multiplex PCR; TCRdb's table is partial and in-frame only. The sample carries about 100,000 clones, approximately 90% recorded once. Sequenced here: CD4+ or CD8+ T cells sorted from blood, sampled in a trial of the OX40 agonist ivuxolimab. V is TRBV27 and J is TRBJ1-5; 7 bases align to TRBD1. The TCR sequence derives from an adult with an advanced solid tumor such as melanoma, head and neck, liver or kidney cancer. CDR3 amino acids: CASSQATGKAQPQHF. The CDR3 region has the DNA TGTGCCAGCAGTCAAGCGACAGGGAAGGCTCAGCCCCAGCATTTT.